This TCR beta chain was documented in a study of shared T cell receptors in the human thymus (dated by TCRdb to the early 2020s). Regarding the study in general: The study investigated the way shared, self-reactive T-cell receptor alpha chains are produced in the human thymus.

The library was made by the immunoSEQ multiplex PCR assay. TCRdb holds this immuneACCESS table with in-frame rearrangements only. Some clones are missing; in checked studies, unresolved V genes explain under half, and the rest has no known cause. The sample profile shows roughly 500,000 clones; about 84% of them were found once. Jointly, the top ten make up 0.01% to 0.015% of the sample. In this sample, this clone turned up a few times. Its target antigen remains unknown. Base qualities are not at hand, and no much larger clone is one base apart. CDR1 and CDR2, per the germline V gene, are SGHVS and FQNEAQ. Trimmed from V: 5 bases; trimmed from J: 2 bases; junction bases lacking a gene match: 12. The cysteine opens and the phenylalanine closes a CDR3 of 17 amino acids. The only DNA kept is the CDR3, 51 bases in frame from the first base. A further study also used this sample, focusing on human thymus T cells. According to the second study: The donors were immunologically healthy infants in Finland who had open corrective cardiac surgery for congenital heart defects. Thymus tissue was collected as surgical resects that were removed during corrective cardiac surgery. V and J gene segment usage appeared biased in both thymic and peripheral blood repertoires. The related research found that thymic TCR repertoires overlapped highly between unrelated individuals. TCR alpha and beta repertoires from under 10 infant thymus samples and a few related peripheral blood samples were characterized in the study. The infant donors were roughly 7 to 244 days old, and the cohort included roughly six males and two females. Thymocytes were released mechanically from tissue and stored at -70 °C as pellets of roughly 9.5-32 million cells. A QIAsymphony instrument was used to extract genomic DNA from frozen cell pellets. The immunoSEQ multiplex PCR assay was used to amplify the TCRB and TCRAD loci from a standardized amount of quality-controlled genomic DNA. The amplicons spanned the V(D)J region and were long enough to cover the CDR3 and allow V and J genes to be identified. The commercial immunoSEQ service was used to sequence amplicons on an Illumina platform. Primer bias and sequencing errors were corrected as previously described, and TCRAD and TCRB were defined on the basis of the IMGT database. Analysis of the repertoires was done with immunoSEQ Analyzer 3.0 and VDJTools and included basic statistics, V/J segment usage, diversity estimates, rarefaction and pairwise overlap. Diversity was estimated using the Chao1, ChaoE, Efron-Thisted, Shannon and inverse Simpson indices, and was also estimated on datasets down-sampled to the size of the smallest sample. Repertoire overlap used strict matching of CDR3 nucleotide sequence, V gene and J gene, with Jaccard-based multidimensional scaling clustering. On average, thymus samples gave 650,000 to 1,000,000 unique TCRB clonotypes, whereas blood samples gave around 84,000.

The chain was built from TRBV7-8 and TRBJ1-5; 7 central bases correspond to TRBD1. Sequencing input: thymocytes. The receptor comes from a boy under three years old with a congenital heart defect. Donor details come from another sample of the same person, matched by shared clones. The CDR3 region: CASSPLKGARGNQPQHF. The DNA reads as follows: TGTGCCAGCAGCCCCCTCAAGGGGGCGAGGGGCAATCAGCCCCAGCATTTT.